The rows below give T cell receptor beta chains drawn from one sample of a study of blood T cell repertoires in COVID-19. The repertoire was sequenced with immunoSEQ multiplex PCR; TCRdb's copy has only in-frame clones and lacks some. The sample holds 34,000 or so clones; roughly 88% are singletons and the top ten take 13% to 15%. The sequencing sample was made of peripheral blood. The receptors derive from a man aged 55 to 70 with active COVID-19. Each CDR3 is given with its conserved first and last residue. The D gene is left open where the match is weak. Rows give clone size only sometimes, using once, few, many, or a class for an expanded clone.

cdr3_aa: CASSLGGGNYEQYF
cdr3_nt: TGCGCCAGCAGCTTGGGGGGAGGGAACTACGAGCAGTACTTC
clone_size: .
j_call: TRBJ2-7
v_call: TRBV5-1
d_call: TRBD2

cdr3_aa: CASSEGGRGQAYNEQFF
cdr3_nt: TGTGCCAGCAGTGAAGGAGGTCGAGGGCAGGCTTACAATGAGCAGTTCTTC
clone_size: .
j_call: TRBJ2-1
v_call: TRBV6-1
d_call: .

cdr3_aa: CASSTHGSNSGNTIYF
cdr3_nt: TGCGCCAGCAGCACCCACGGGTCAAACTCTGGAAACACCATATATTTT
clone_size: .
j_call: TRBJ1-3
v_call: TRBV5-1
d_call: .

cdr3_aa: CASSPPPWRNYRPQHF
cdr3_nt: TGTGCCAGCAGTCCCCCCCCGTGGAGGAATTATCGGCCCCAGCATTTT
clone_size: .
j_call: TRBJ1-5
v_call: TRBV28
d_call: .

cdr3_aa: CAIRDRVTGELFF
cdr3_nt: TGTGCCATCCGGGACAGGGTGACCGGGGAGCTGTTTTTT
clone_size: .
j_call: TRBJ2-2
v_call: TRBV6-5
d_call: TRBD1

cdr3_aa: CASSHNTGVVTEAFF
cdr3_nt: TGTGCCAGCAGCCACAATACAGGGGTGGTGACTGAAGCTTTCTTT
clone_size: .
j_call: TRBJ1-1
v_call: TRBV11-1
d_call: TRBD1

cdr3_aa: CASRGQSDTQYF
cdr3_nt: TGTGCCAGCAGGGGACAGTCAGATACGCAGTATTTT
clone_size: .
j_call: TRBJ2-3
v_call: TRBV28
d_call: TRBD1

cdr3_aa: CASSWKTLADTQYF
cdr3_nt: TGTGCCAGCAGTTGGAAGACATTAGCAGATACGCAGTATTTT
clone_size: .
j_call: TRBJ2-3
v_call: TRBV27
d_call: .

cdr3_aa: CASSVGRGGYEQYF
cdr3_nt: TGTGCCAGCAGCGTAGGAAGGGGGGGTTACGAGCAGTACTTC
clone_size: .
j_call: TRBJ2-7
v_call: TRBV9
d_call: .

cdr3_aa: CASRSVAGVRNEQFF
cdr3_nt: TGTGCCAGCAGATCGGTAGCGGGAGTTCGCAATGAGCAGTTCTTC
clone_size: .
j_call: TRBJ2-1
v_call: TRBV3-1/TRBV3-2
d_call: TRBD2

cdr3_aa: CASSQDMGRGGQETQYF
cdr3_nt: TGTGCCAGCAGCCAAGATATGGGCAGGGGTGGCCAAGAGACCCAGTACTTC
clone_size: .
j_call: TRBJ2-5
v_call: TRBV3-1/TRBV3-2
d_call: .

cdr3_aa: CASAQGALAYEQYF
cdr3_nt: TGTGCCAGCGCCCAGGGGGCGCTTGCCTACGAGCAGTACTTC
clone_size: .
j_call: TRBJ2-7
v_call: TRBV25-1
d_call: TRBD1

cdr3_aa: CASSYLERTSYEQYF
cdr3_nt: TGTGCCAGCAGTTACTTAGAGCGGACCTCCTACGAGCAGTACTTC
clone_size: .
j_call: TRBJ2-7
v_call: TRBV6-2/TRBV6-3
d_call: .

cdr3_aa: CASSPFLAGGPGEQFF
cdr3_nt: TGTGCCAGCAGCCCTTTTCTAGCGGGAGGGCCCGGTGAGCAGTTCTTC
clone_size: .
j_call: TRBJ2-1
v_call: TRBV7-9
d_call: TRBD2

cdr3_aa: CASSLVTGDSGNTIYF
cdr3_nt: TGTGCCAGCAGCTTGGTAACAGGGGACTCTGGAAACACCATATATTTT
clone_size: .
j_call: TRBJ1-3
v_call: TRBV7-9
d_call: TRBD1

cdr3_aa: CASSVGAGQETQYF
cdr3_nt: TGTGCCAGCAGCGTAGGTGCGGGGCAAGAGACCCAGTACTTC
clone_size: .
j_call: TRBJ2-5
v_call: TRBV9
d_call: .

cdr3_aa: CASSFRRGFTDTQYF
cdr3_nt: TGTGCCAGCAGCTTTCGACGGGGTTTCACAGATACGCAGTATTTT
clone_size: .
j_call: TRBJ2-3
v_call: TRBV11-1
d_call: .

cdr3_aa: CASSRPGLAGVYNEQFF
cdr3_nt: TGTGCCAGCAGTCGGCCCGGACTAGCGGGAGTATACAATGAGCAGTTCTTC
clone_size: .
j_call: TRBJ2-1
v_call: TRBV6-6
d_call: TRBD2

cdr3_aa: CAIRRHGGTEQFF
cdr3_nt: TGTGCCATCAGACGGCACGGGGGTACTGAGCAGTTCTTC
clone_size: once
j_call: TRBJ2-1
v_call: TRBV6-5
d_call: .

cdr3_aa: CASSTPGAKNIQYF
cdr3_nt: TGTGCCAGCAGCACCCCGGGAGCCAAAAACATTCAGTACTTC
clone_size: once
j_call: TRBJ2-4
v_call: TRBV19
d_call: .

cdr3_aa: CSVGSGGSGNNEQFF
cdr3_nt: TGCAGCGTTGGTTCGGGTGGTAGCGGGAACAATGAGCAGTTCTTC
clone_size: .
j_call: TRBJ2-1
v_call: TRBV29-1
d_call: TRBD2

cdr3_aa: CASSRGGTEAFF
cdr3_nt: TGTGCCAGCAGCCGAGGCGGTACTGAAGCTTTCTTT
clone_size: .
j_call: TRBJ1-1
v_call: TRBV3-1/TRBV3-2
d_call: .

cdr3_aa: CASSWDRGNSPLHF
cdr3_nt: TGTGCCAGCAGCTGGGACAGGGGAAATTCACCCCTCCACTTT
clone_size: .
j_call: TRBJ1-6
v_call: TRBV5-6
d_call: TRBD1

cdr3_aa: CATTQDGSNQPQHF
cdr3_nt: TGTGCCACAACACAGGACGGTAGCAATCAGCCCCAGCATTTT
clone_size: .
j_call: TRBJ1-5
v_call: TRBV19
d_call: .

cdr3_aa: CASSPYNSPLHF
cdr3_nt: TGTGCCAGCAGTCCTTATAATTCACCCCTCCACTTT
clone_size: .
j_call: TRBJ1-6
v_call: TRBV7-2
d_call: .

cdr3_aa: CAISDPGTSGRGSYEQYF
cdr3_nt: TGTGCCATCAGTGATCCAGGGACTAGCGGGAGAGGCTCCTACGAGCAGTACTTC
clone_size: .
j_call: TRBJ2-7
v_call: TRBV10-3
d_call: TRBD2

cdr3_aa: CASTFGGVGTGKETQYF
cdr3_nt: TGCGCCAGCACCTTTGGAGGTGTTGGGACAGGAAAAGAGACCCAGTACTTC
clone_size: .
j_call: TRBJ2-5
v_call: TRBV5-1
d_call: TRBD1

cdr3_aa: CASSLSSSGSGENIQYF
cdr3_nt: TGCGCCAGCAGCTTATCGTCTAGCGGGAGTGGGGAAAACATTCAGTACTTC
clone_size: .
j_call: TRBJ2-4
v_call: TRBV4-1
d_call: TRBD2

cdr3_aa: CASSELAGERETQYF
cdr3_nt: TGTGCCAGCAGTGAACTGGCAGGGGAGAGGGAGACCCAGTACTTC
clone_size: .
j_call: TRBJ2-5
v_call: TRBV6-1
d_call: .

cdr3_aa: CASSQYTGTSGPRETQYF
cdr3_nt: TGTGCCAGCAGCCAATACACCGGGACTAGCGGGCCGAGGGAGACGCAGTATTTT
clone_size: .
j_call: TRBJ2-3
v_call: TRBV3-1/TRBV3-2
d_call: TRBD2

cdr3_aa: CASSGSGVSTDTQYF
cdr3_nt: TGTGCCAGTAGTGGTAGCGGAGTTAGCACAGATACGCAGTATTTT
clone_size: .
j_call: TRBJ2-3
v_call: TRBV19
d_call: .

cdr3_aa: CASSWTGANPSYEQYF
cdr3_nt: TGTGCCAGCAGTTGGACAGGGGCAAACCCTTCCTACGAGCAGTACTTC
clone_size: .
j_call: TRBJ2-7
v_call: TRBV27
d_call: TRBD1

cdr3_aa: CASSRDRGLETQYF
cdr3_nt: TGTGCCAGTAGTAGGGACAGGGGGCTAGAGACCCAGTACTTC
clone_size: .
j_call: TRBJ2-5
v_call: TRBV19
d_call: TRBD1

cdr3_aa: CASTAGGASGANVLTF
cdr3_nt: TGTGCCAGTACCGCGGGGGGGGCCTCTGGGGCCAACGTCCTGACTTTC
clone_size: .
j_call: TRBJ2-6
v_call: TRBV19
d_call: TRBD2

cdr3_aa: CASSQLRRGDYEQYF
cdr3_nt: TGTGCCAGCAGCCAGCTGAGGCGGGGGGATTACGAGCAGTACTTC
clone_size: once
j_call: TRBJ2-7
v_call: TRBV4-2
d_call: TRBD2